A single sample is the source of the 10 T cell receptor beta chains below, sequenced in a study of beta chain features in type 1 diabetes. The whole isolated RNA underwent reverse transcription, so sequencing captured expressed TCRB transcripts. Sequenced by immunoSEQ multiplex PCR; TCRdb stores in-frame clones only, minus some. The repertoire holds a few hundred thousand clones, with over 7.5% as singletons. The sequencing input was naive CD4+ T cells from blood. These receptor sequences come from a woman aged 18-30 years in good health.

In its sample, this clone was seen a few times. The J gene is TRBJ2-1, the V gene TRBV7-9, with 12 positions matching TRBD2. The CDR3 spans 15 residues. Germline assignment: CDR1 SEHNR and CDR2 FQNEAQ (reference sequence). Trimming at V came to 4 bases and at J to 7 bases, leaving 5 bases not matched to a gene. CDR3 loop: CASSSGTSGPNEQFF. CDR3 nucleotides: TGTGCCAGCAGCTCGGGGACTAGCGGGCCGAATGAGCAGTTCTTC.

Only a few counts were recorded for this clone. The chain couples TRBV5-1 to TRBJ2-3, with 7 nucleotides matching TRBD1. Per the germline V gene, CDR1 is SGHRS and CDR2 is YFSETQ. The J segment lost 2 bases and the V segment lost 0 bases, leaving 6 bases of the junction unmatched. The CDR3 extends over 16 amino acids. The CDR3 here is CASSLEGQPFTDTQYF. Written as DNA, the CDR3 is TGCGCCAGCAGCTTGGAGGGACAGCCCTTCACAGATACGCAGTATTTT.

V usage is TRBV30 and J usage is TRBJ2-5; unclear D gene. Germline-derived CDR1 and CDR2 are GTSNPN and SVGIG (reference sequence). V gave up 3 bases and J gave up 5 bases, with 10 bases separating them. The CDR3 length is 12 residues. CDR3 DNA sequence: TGTGCCTGGAGCCCCTCCCGGGAGACCCAGTACTTC. Encoded protein: CAWSPSRETQYF. Filled out from reference TRBV30 and TRBJ2-5, the complete variable domain reads SQTIHQWPATLVQPVGSPLSLECTVEGTSNPNLYWYRQAAGRGLQLLFYSVGIGQISSEVPQNLSASRPQDRQFILSSKKLLLSDSGFYLCAWSPSRETQYFGPGTRLLVL.

The chain links TRBV30 to TRBJ2-2; no clear D gene. Germline CDR1 and CDR2: GTSNPN and SVGIG (reference sequence). The CDR3 is made up of 14 amino acids. Trimming stripped 0 bases from V and 1 base from J, with 6 bases between. CDR3 coding DNA: TGTGCCTGGAGTGTACTGCTGAACACCGGGGAGCTGTTTTTT. This translates into CAWSVLLNTGELFF.

The J gene is TRBJ2-5, the V gene TRBV30, with 9 nucleotides matching TRBD2. Germline loops: CDR1 GTSNPN, CDR2 SVGIG (reference sequence). This CDR3 has 13 amino acids. V trimming: 4 bases; J trimming: 7 bases; junction bases outside the gene matches: 7. The CDR3 nucleotides read TGTGCCTGGACTAGCGGGATCGGAGGGACCCAGTACTTC. Protein sequence: CAWTSGIGGTQYF.

The rearrangement joins TRBV5-1 to TRBJ2-2; D may be TRBD1 (6 bases). This CDR3 comprises 17 residues. Deletions cut 5 bases from V and 1 base from J, with 18 bases between. CDR1 is SGHRS and CDR2 is YFSETQ in the germline V gene. The CDR3 DNA reads TGCGCCAGCAGTGGGCCAGGCAGGGGAGTGAACACCGGGGAGCTGTTTTTT. It encodes CASSGPGRGVNTGELFF.

This clone showed up many times. V and J are TRBV7-9 and TRBJ2-1; 7 bases align to TRBD2. Germline CDR1 is SEHNR and CDR2 is FQNEAQ (reference sequence). The CDR3 length is 12 residues. The V gene end was trimmed by 3 bases and the J gene end by 10 bases; junction bases not matched to a gene: 3. CDR3 protein: CASSFLSGEQFF. In DNA form, the CDR3 reads TGTGCCAGCAGCTTCCTTAGCGGGGAGCAGTTCTTC.

This chain joins TRBV5-1 and TRBJ1-1; D unclear. Germline V gene sequence: CDR1 SGHRS, CDR2 YFSETQ. The CDR3 spans 13 residues. V dropped 5 bases and J dropped 2 bases, with 10 bases sitting between them. The CDR3 here is CASSTDSNTEAFF. The CDR3 DNA reads as TGCGCCAGCAGTACCGACTCTAACACTGAAGCTTTCTTT. Full variable domain (outside the CDR3, taken from reference TRBV5-1 and TRBJ1-1): KAGVTQTPRYLIKTRGQQVTLSCSPISGHRSVSWYQQTPGQGLQFLFEYFSETQRNKGNFPGRFSGRQFSNSRSEMNVSTLELGDSALYLCASSTDSNTEAFFGQGTRLTVV.

This clone was counted between two and nine times. This chain uses TRBV5-1 with TRBJ2-2, with 7 positions matching TRBD2. The CDR3 sequence is 15 residues long. Germline-derived CDR1 and CDR2 are SGHRS and YFSETQ. The V segment lost 3 bases and the J segment 0 bases; nucleotides outside the gene matches: 2. CDR3 nucleotide sequence: TGCGCCAGCAGCTATGGACTAGCGAACACCGGGGAGCTGTTTTTT. Protein: CASSYGLANTGELFF.

The table lists this clone with a few counts. The V and J genes are TRBV19 and TRBJ2-2; unclear D gene. The CDR3 covers 14 residues. The germline CDR1 and CDR2 sequences are LNHDA and SQIVND (reference sequence). Trimming removed 3 bases from V and 4 bases from J, with 9 bases in between. The CDR3 loop is CASSILAVTGELFF. CDR3 coding DNA: TGTGCCAGTAGTATCCTCGCAGTCACCGGGGAGCTGTTTTTT.